This T cell receptor beta chain was observed in a study of CXCR3-negative and CXCR3-positive naive CD8 T cells. The TRB cDNA libraries were prepared by 5' RACE with UMI labels. From the 5' RACE reads, TCRdb lists one entry per CDR3 protein and no DNA. This listing includes around 140,000 distinct CDR3 sequences. The CDR3 consists of 17 residues. CDR1 and CDR2 from the germline V gene are SGHVS and FQNEAQ. Material: naive CXCR3- CD8+ T cells from blood. Subset indicated: CD45RO-CCR7+CD27+CD95- naive CD8+ T cells lacking CXCR3 (TNR3-). The rearrangement links TRBV7-8 to TRBJ1-2. This receptor was identified in a human donor in good health. Some clones in this sample may be carry-over from other donors' samples. The CDR3 is CASGLGYAQDSNYGYTF. The complete variable domain, with remaining parts taken from reference TRBV7-8 and TRBJ1-2, reads GAGVSQSPRYKVAKRGQDVALRCDPISGHVSLFWYQQALGQGPEFLTYFQNEAQLDKSGLPSDRFFAERPEGSVSTLKIQRTQQEDSAVYLCASGLGYAQDSNYGYTFGSGTRLTVV.